Below are 23 T cell receptor beta chains sequenced from a single sample in a study of blood T cell repertoires in COVID-19 (TCRdb year 2020). The library was produced with the immunoSEQ multiplex PCR assay. The source is immuneACCESS, and TCRdb retained only in-frame sequences with V and J called. Part of the clones is not carried over; for the studies checked, unresolved V genes explain less than half of this, and the remainder is unexplained. Counted in this sample were roughly 280,000 clones; roughly nine tenths of them appeared once. The leading ten clones occupy around 1.9% of the sample. The sample was PBMCs or T cells enriched from blood (not recorded which). These receptors all stem from a woman in her sixties or seventies who had recovered from COVID-19.

V and J are TRBV18 and TRBJ2-3; the match to TRBD1 covers 8 bases. This CDR3 is built from 15 residues. CDR1 is KGHSH and CDR2 is LQKENI in the germline V gene. After removal of 3 bases from V and 4 bases from J, the junction contained 6 bases not matched to a gene. In nucleotides, the CDR3 is TGTGCCAGCTCACCCGGACAGGGATGGTCAGATACGCAGTATTTT. The encoded protein is CASSPGQGWSDTQYF. Supplemented by reference TRBV18 and TRBJ2-3, the full variable domain reads NAGVMQNPRHLVRRRGQEARLRCSPMKGHSHVYWYRQLPEEGLKFMVYLQKENIIDESGMPKERFSAEFPKEGPSILRIQQVVRGDSAAYFCASSPGQGWSDTQYFGPGTRLTVL.

This clone appeared a few times. This sequence joins TRBV4-1 and TRBJ2-7, with D perhaps TRBD2 (5 bases). The CDR3 is 15 residues long. The germline gives CDR1 MGHRA, CDR2 YSYEKL. Trimming pared 6 bases from V and 2 bases from J, leaving 17 bases between. CDR3 DNA sequence: TGCGCCAGCAGGCAGGCCGGGATTACAACCTACGAGCAGTACTTC. It is translated as CASRQAGITTYEQYF.

The chain combines TRBV7-9 with TRBJ1-5, with D tentatively TRBD1 (6 bases). In germline, CDR1 is SEHNR, CDR2 FQNEAQ (reference sequence). The CDR3 spans 15 residues. Trimming shortened V by 1 base and J by 3 bases, and 10 bases separated the two germline ends. The CDR3: CASSLEGTLNQPQHF. CDR3 DNA sequence: TGTGCCAGCAGCTTAGAGGGGACACTCAATCAGCCCCAGCATTTT.

J is TRBJ1-2 and V is TRBV28; a possible D gene is TRBD1 (6 bases). The CDR3 runs to 12 residues. V lost 4 bases and J 4 bases, leaving 7 bases between the germline ends. The germline CDR1 and CDR2 sequences are MDHEN and SYDVKM. The CDR3 here is CASSSGAYGYTF. CDR3 bases: TGTGCCAGCAGTTCAGGGGCCTATGGCTACACCTTC.

This chain connects TRBV5-1 to TRBJ1-4, with 7 nucleotides matching TRBD1. Looked up from germline, CDR1 is SGHRS and CDR2 is YFSETQ. This CDR3 has 15 residues. J was trimmed by 8 bases and V by 2 bases; bases with no gene match: 9. DNA of the CDR3: TGCGCCAGCAGCTTATTCCAGGGGGAAAAAGAAAAACTGTTTTTT. The encoded protein is CASSLFQGEKEKLFF.

This clone was observed a handful of times. J is TRBJ1-6 and V is TRBV10-2, with D possibly TRBD1 on 5 matching bases. The CDR3 totals 16 residues. V lost 4 bases and J lost 0, with 10 bases in between. Germline V lookup: CDR1 WSHSY, CDR2 SAAADI. CDR3 sequence: CASSGQLNSYNSPLHF. DNA of the CDR3: TGCGCCAGCAGTGGACAGCTTAACTCCTATAATTCACCCCTCCACTTT.

The chain couples TRBV7-9 to TRBJ2-1, with 7 bases fitting TRBD2. V lost 2 bases and J lost 0; bases outside the gene matches: 10. The germline V gene encodes CDR1 SEHNR and CDR2 FQNEAQ (reference sequence). This CDR3 region has 18 residues. The DNA of the CDR3 is TGTGCCAGCAGCTTAACGGGGAGGGCGGAAAGCTCCTACAATGAGCAGTTCTTC. Residues: CASSLTGRAESSYNEQFF.

In this sample, this clone turned up once. This chain links TRBV10-3 with TRBJ2-7; D remains unclear. Looked up from germline, CDR1 is ENHRY and CDR2 is SYGVKD. The ends were cut back, 6 bases at V and 9 bases at J, with 18 bases in the middle. The CDR3 has 13 residues. CDR3 nucleotides: TGTGCCATCAGGACCCCAGACTTATTGGGGCAGTACTTC. Translating it yields CAIRTPDLLGQYF.

The rearrangement uses TRBV28 and TRBJ2-3, with 11 bases matching TRBD2. The length of the CDR3 is 16 residues. J was trimmed by 2 bases and V by 3 bases; bases with no gene match: 4. Germline-derived CDR1 and CDR2 are MDHEN and SYDVKM. The CDR3 DNA reads as TGTGCCAGCAGTTTCGAGACTAGCGGGATCACAGATACGCAGTATTTT. Amino acids: CASSFETSGITDTQYF.

The chain recombines TRBV5-1 with TRBJ2-1; possibly TRBD2 for D (6 bases). Germline CDR1 is SGHRS and CDR2 is YFSETQ. There are 14 residues in the CDR3. V was cut by 0 bases and J by 7 bases, with 11 bases left in between. In DNA form, the CDR3 reads TGCGCCAGCAGCTTGGCCACGGGGGATAATGAGCAGTTCTTC. Amino acid sequence: CASSLATGDNEQFF.

This chain joins TRBV28 and TRBJ2-7, with 9 bases that match TRBD1. After removal of 6 bases from V and 2 bases from J, the junction contained 17 bases not matched to a gene. The CDR3 spans 18 residues. The germline V gene encodes CDR1 MDHEN and CDR2 SYDVKM. The CDR3 nucleotides are TGTGCCAGCAGCTTCTGGTCTACAGGGGGCTCTCGCACCTACGAGCAGTACTTC. Protein: CASSFWSTGGSRTYEQYF.

The V call is TRBV19, the J call TRBJ2-1; 11 nucleotides agree with TRBD2. Germline values: CDR1 LNHDA, CDR2 SQIVND (reference sequence). The CDR3 totals 17 residues. V dropped 4 bases and J dropped 4; count of bases not matched to a gene: 9. The chain's CDR3 is CASSRDSGRATYNEQFF. The DNA for the CDR3 is TGTGCCAGTAGTAGGGATAGCGGGAGGGCCACATACAATGAGCAGTTCTTC.

Note on this clone: Other DNA sequences in this sample translate to the same CDR3. The gene calls are TRBV5-1 and TRBJ2-3, with TRBD1 matching 9 bases. The V gene end was trimmed by 1 base and the J gene end by 3 bases; junction bases not matched to a gene: 3. The germline gives CDR1 SGHRS, CDR2 YFSETQ. The CDR3 runs 15 residues. In DNA, the CDR3 is TGCGCCAGCAGCTTGAGCGGACAGGGGACAGATACGCAGTATTTT. Translating it yields CASSLSGQGTDTQYF. Based on the CDR3 plus reference TRBV5-1 and TRBJ2-3, the full variable domain is KAGVTQTPRYLIKTRGQQVTLSCSPISGHRSVSWYQQTPGQGLQFLFEYFSETQRNKGNFPGRFSGRQFSNSRSEMNVSTLELGDSALYLCASSLSGQGTDTQYFGPGTRLTVL.

J is TRBJ2-2 and V is TRBV19; possible D gene TRBD1, 6 bases. The germline V and J ends were trimmed by 9 bases and 5 bases, with 16 bases remaining between them. The CDR3 extends over 14 amino acids. Germline V CDR1 and CDR2: LNHDA, SQIVND (reference sequence). In DNA, the CDR3 is TGTGCCAGCCGTATTTGGACAGAGACCGGGGAGCTGTTTTTT. Protein product: CASRIWTETGELFF.

The chain recombines TRBV9 with TRBJ2-1; 8 nucleotides match TRBD2. Germline values: CDR1 SGDLS, CDR2 YYNGEE. The V and J ends lost 3 bases and 7 bases, in that order; junction bases with no gene match: 3. The CDR3 runs 13 residues. The CDR3 loop is CASSGTSRNEQFF. Written as DNA, the CDR3 is TGTGCCAGCAGCGGGACTAGCAGAAATGAGCAGTTCTTC.

This chain uses TRBV10-1 with TRBJ2-2; 8 nucleotides match TRBD1. With 7 bases clipped from V and 7 bases from J, the junction kept 8 bases outside the gene matches. The CDR3 contains 14 residues. Germline V gives CDR1 WNHNN, CDR2 SYGVQD (reference sequence). The DNA of the CDR3 is TGCGCCAGCAATCTTGGACAGGGATACGGGGAGCTGTTTTTT. Its protein product is CASNLGQGYGELFF.

The chain couples TRBV24-1 to TRBJ2-1, with a weak D call TRBD2 (5 bases). Germline V lookup: CDR1 KGHDR, CDR2 SFDVKD. The V end was cut by 5 bases, the J end by 5 bases, with 18 bases between. The CDR3 is 16 amino acids. The CDR3 sequence is CATSATGSTSDNEQFF. The CDR3 nucleotides read TGTGCCACCAGTGCCACCGGCTCCACTAGTGACAATGAGCAGTTCTTC.

V gene TRBV5-1 combines with J gene TRBJ2-1; 7 bases agree with TRBD2. This CDR3 is 15 amino acids long. Losses at the gene ends were 3 bases for V and 9 bases for J; bases not matched to a gene: 12. Germline V gives CDR1 SGHRS, CDR2 YFSETQ. In DNA form, the CDR3 reads TGCGCCAGCAGCTCCGGACTAGAAGTGCTTTCTGAGCAGTTCTTC. Protein: CASSSGLEVLSEQFF.

This clone was observed a single time. This rearrangement joins TRBV28 to TRBJ1-2, with D uncertain. CDR3 size: 15 residues. Trimming removed 6 bases from V and 3 bases from J, with 17 bases in between. Germline V gene lookup returns CDR1 MDHEN and CDR2 SYDVKM. The DNA of the CDR3 is TGTGCCAGCAGATGGGGAGTGGCGATGGACTATGGCTACACCTTC. The encoded protein is CASRWGVAMDYGYTF.

The genes are TRBV4-2 and TRBJ2-3; TRBD2 agrees at 9 bases. The CDR3 runs 14 residues. Looked up from germline, CDR1 is LGHNA and CDR2 is YNFKEQ. With 5 bases clipped from V and 3 bases from J, the junction kept 3 bases outside the gene matches. The CDR3 nucleotides are TGTGCCAGCAGCTCGGCGGGGGGGACAGATACGCAGTATTTT. Translation: CASSSAGGTDTQYF.

V is TRBV4-1 and J is TRBJ2-1; 9 bases are shared with TRBD2. V dropped 4 bases and J dropped 6; count of bases not matched to a gene: 19. Germline lookup yields CDR1 MGHRA and CDR2 YSYEKL. CDR3 size: 19 residues. CDR3 sequence: CASSPLFGAVAGGSNEQFF. DNA of the CDR3: TGCGCCAGCAGCCCCCTTTTTGGGGCAGTGGCGGGAGGGTCCAATGAGCAGTTCTTC.

J is TRBJ1-6 and V is TRBV19; 11 bases line up with TRBD1. Germline loops: CDR1 LNHDA, CDR2 SQIVND (reference sequence). The CDR3 sequence is 13 residues long. As DNA, the CDR3 is TGTGCTACTGCCGGGACAGGGGGATCACCCCTCCACTTT. Its protein product is CATAGTGGSPLHF.

The chain has TRBV2 and TRBJ1-6; D is unclear. V lost 3 bases and J 7 bases, leaving 7 bases between the germline ends. CDR1 is SNHLY, CDR2 FYNNEI, per germline. The CDR3 extends over 13 amino acids. CDR3 nucleotides: TGTGCCAGCAGTGATGAACTGAATTCACCCCTCCACTTT. Protein sequence: CASSDELNSPLHF.